Given below is one T cell receptor (beta chain) in context. Its antigen specificity is not known. No much larger clone exists at a distance of one base, and base qualities are not known. This sample is part of a study of OX40 agonist ivuxolimab in advanced cancers. Study-wide context: Ivuxolimab was an agonistic, fully human IgG2 monoclonal antibody directed against OX40 (CD134), a costimulatory receptor. Partial responses occurred in three dose-escalation patients: two with cutaneous melanoma and one with hepatocellular carcinoma. Patients were allowed to have had prior anti-PD-1, anti-PD-L1 or anti-CTLA-4 therapy, and approximately 37% of the dose-escalation patients had been treated with checkpoint inhibitors. Of the approximately 53 patients in dose escalation, 19 had hepatocellular carcinoma, about 15 had melanoma, 9 had renal cell carcinoma and 9 had head and neck cancer. Intravenous ivuxolimab was administered to patients every 2 weeks at six dose levels: 0.01, 0.1, 0.3, 1.5, 3 and 10 mg/kg. The paper reports the monotherapy dose-escalation portion (N ≈ 50 patients) of the phase I ivuxolimab trial. In the dose-escalation cohort, approximately 82% of patients were male, and the mean age was 60 years with a range of roughly 23 to 79. Peripheral TCRbeta sequencing was intended to test whether TCR sequence diversity was altered and clonal T-cell expansion was caused by ivuxolimab. General study outcomes and caveats: On average, CD8+ T cells showed more expanded clones than CD4+ T cells after ivuxolimab. At doses from 0.1 to 3.0 mg/kg, clonal expansion was seen in both CD4+ and CD8+ blood T cells between baseline and week 6. Which antigens the clonally expanded peripheral T cells were specific for was not determined. Partial responders in the 0.1-3.0 mg/kg groups had among the lowest normalized peripheral clonal expansion, especially among CD8+ T cells. Low levels of normalized T-cell clonal expansion were also seen in some patients who did not respond.

Genomic DNA was extracted from sorted cells for sequencing of the TCRbeta CDR3 region. TCRbeta CDR3 regions were sequenced using the immunoSEQ Assay. Held by TCRdb, this immuneACCESS table contains in-frame sequences only and omits some clones. Under half of the omission traces to an unresolved V gene where checked; the cause of the rest is unknown. This sample gives roughly 60,000 clones in total; about 87% of them show up just once. Of the sample, roughly 5% falls within the top ten clones. Patients with a history of autoimmune disease or receiving systemic immunosuppression were excluded from the trial. Peripheral blood for TCR sequencing was drawn from every dose cohort at baseline, at cycle 4 day 1 and at cycle 7 day 1. Samples were obtained from an open-label, multicenter, first-in-human phase I dose-escalation trial of ivuxolimab. Adults with locally advanced or metastatic melanoma, renal cell carcinoma, hepatocellular carcinoma or head and neck squamous cell carcinoma were enrolled in the trial. Before TCR sequencing, CD4+ T cells and CD8+ T cells were sorted from peripheral blood as separate populations.

Inclusive of the bounding cysteine and phenylalanine, the CDR3 is 14 residues long. Solely the CDR3 DNA is kept, with 42 bases framed from the first base. In the germline V gene, CDR1 corresponds to MNHEY and CDR2 to SVGAGI. The junction carries 14 bases between V and J, which are trimmed by 5 bases and 4 bases respectively. The specimen was CD4+ or CD8+ T cells sorted from blood, collected in a trial of the OX40 agonist ivuxolimab. This receptor was obtained from an adult with an advanced solid tumor such as melanoma, head and neck, liver or kidney cancer. The V and J segments used are TRBV6-5 and TRBJ1-2; TRBD1 is a weak D gene call, 5 bases matching. The sequence in DNA is TGTGCCAGCAGTGGGGGTGGGGGACTCTATGGCTACACCTTC. This encodes CASSGGGGLYGYTF.